These T cell receptor beta chains were read from a single sample in a study of blood T cell repertoires in COVID-19. Libraries were prepared by immunoSEQ multiplex PCR; TCRdb keeps only in-frame clonotypes and omits some of them. There are 300,000 to 400,000 clones in the sample; around 87% occur only once, and roughly 4% lies in the top ten. Sequencing was done on a sample of peripheral blood. The source is a woman in her forties or fifties with active or convalescent COVID-19. The CDR3 runs from the conserved cysteine through the conserved F or W. The order of the fields is clone size, J gene, V gene, D gene, CDR3 length, CDR3 protein, CDR3 DNA. The D gene is left open where the match is weak. Clone size is shown for a subset of rows, as once, few, many or a class of expanded clone.

abundance: .
j_gene: TRBJ1-2
v_gene: TRBV6-5
d_gene: TRBD1
len: 16
CDR3aa: CASSYSGPDRGYGYTF
CDR3nt: TGTGCCAGCAGTTACTCGGGCCCGGACAGGGGCTATGGCTACACCTTC

abundance: .
j_gene: TRBJ2-5
v_gene: TRBV18
d_gene: TRBD1
len: 15
CDR3aa: CASSGTGIGQETQYF
CDR3nt: TGTGCCAGCTCGGGGACAGGGATCGGACAGGAGACCCAGTACTTC

abundance: few
j_gene: TRBJ2-2
v_gene: TRBV23-1
d_gene: TRBD1
len: 15
CDR3aa: CASIEGQGAAGELFF
CDR3nt: TGCGCCAGCATCGAGGGACAGGGGGCAGCCGGGGAGCTGTTTTTT

abundance: .
j_gene: TRBJ1-5
v_gene: TRBV2
d_gene: TRBD1
len: 14
CDR3aa: CASRGTGNNQPQHF
CDR3nt: TGTGCCAGCAGGGGGACAGGCAATAATCAGCCCCAGCATTTT

abundance: .
j_gene: TRBJ2-5
v_gene: TRBV29-1
d_gene: TRBD1
len: 13
CDR3aa: CSGRQGSGETQYF
CDR3nt: TGCAGCGGAAGACAGGGGTCGGGAGAGACCCAGTACTTC

abundance: .
j_gene: TRBJ1-1
v_gene: TRBV7-2
d_gene: .
len: 12
CDR3aa: CASRGRNTEAFF
CDR3nt: TGTGCCAGCAGGGGGAGAAACACTGAAGCTTTCTTT

abundance: .
j_gene: TRBJ1-1
v_gene: TRBV2
d_gene: .
len: 14
CDR3aa: CASSWGEMNTEAFF
CDR3nt: TGTGCCAGCAGTTGGGGGGAGATGAACACTGAAGCTTTCTTT

abundance: medium-sized
j_gene: TRBJ1-2
v_gene: TRBV28
d_gene: TRBD1
len: 15
CDR3aa: CASSLYRQGARGYTF
CDR3nt: TGTGCCAGCAGTTTATATCGCCAGGGGGCGCGGGGCTACACCTTC

abundance: .
j_gene: TRBJ1-6
v_gene: TRBV30
d_gene: .
len: 14
CDR3aa: CAWSVSTGFSPLHF
CDR3nt: TGTGCCTGGAGTGTATCCACAGGGTTTTCACCCCTCCACTTT

abundance: .
j_gene: TRBJ1-5
v_gene: TRBV19
d_gene: TRBD1
len: 16
CDR3aa: CASTRDSRYSNQPQHF
CDR3nt: TGTGCCAGTACTAGGGACAGCAGGTATAGCAATCAGCCCCAGCATTTT